A single sample is the source of the 28 T cell receptor beta chains below, sequenced in a study of blood T cell repertoires in COVID-19. Here immunoSEQ multiplex PCR was the method, and the copy in TCRdb shows in-frame clones only, minus some. The sample shows under 200,000 clones, roughly 80% of them seen only once. Sequencing was performed on PBMCs or T cells enriched from blood (not recorded which). The receptors here all came from a woman in her fifties or sixties who had recovered from COVID-19.

The V call is TRBV12-5, the J call TRBJ2-2; 12 bases agree with TRBD2. Germline V gene sequence: CDR1 LGHNT, CDR2 FRNRAP. The V and J ends lost 6 bases and 0 bases, in that order; junction bases with no gene match: 5. CDR3 length: 17 residues. The CDR3 DNA sequence: TGTGCTAGTGGGGACCGACTAGCGGGGGCGAACACCGGGGAGCTGTTTTTT. As protein: CASGDRLAGANTGELFF.

The chain carries TRBV19 and TRBJ1-4; D gene uncertain. V was cut by 2 bases and J by 8 bases, with 15 bases left in between. This CDR3 has 15 residues. CDR1 and CDR2 from the germline V gene are LNHDA and SQIVND (reference sequence). CDR3 sequence reads: CASSIYAGGGEKLFF. The CDR3 region has the DNA TGTGCCAGTAGTATATATGCAGGAGGAGGGGAAAAACTGTTTTTT. The variable domain in full, with the rest retrieved from reference TRBV19 and TRBJ1-4, is DGGITQSPKYLFRKEGQNVTLSCEQNLNHDAMYWYRQDPGQGLRLIYYSQIVNDFQKGDIAEGYSVSREKKESFPLTVTSAQKNPTAFYLCASSIYAGGGEKLFFGSGTQLSVL.

CDR3 loop: CASSTGTGGLTYTGELFF. In DNA, the CDR3 is TGTGCCAGTAGTACCGGGACAGGGGGCTTGACGTACACCGGGGAGCTGTTTTTT. The rearrangement joins TRBV19 to TRBJ2-2; 12 nucleotides agree with TRBD1. J lost 3 bases, V lost 4 bases, and 9 bases had no gene match. Germline lookup yields CDR1 LNHDA and CDR2 SQIVND (reference sequence). This CDR3 contains 18 residues.

Only one count was recorded for this clone. Different DNA sequences within this sample yield the same CDR3. This sequence joins TRBV5-1 and TRBJ1-3, with D perhaps matching TRBD1 (5 bases). The germline CDR1 and CDR2 sequences are SGHRS and YFSETQ. With 0 bases removed from V and 0 bases from J, the gap between germline ends came to 7 bases. The CDR3 extends over 15 amino acids. DNA for the CDR3: TGCGCCAGCAGCTTGGGACAGAGCTCTGGAAACACCATATATTTT. This sequence encodes CASSLGQSSGNTIYF.

The chain has TRBV27 and TRBJ2-7; 7 nucleotides line up with TRBD1. The ends lost 6 bases at V and 6 bases at J; junction bases unmatched: 8. The germline gives CDR1 MNHEY, CDR2 SMNVEV (reference sequence). The CDR3 runs 13 residues. DNA for the CDR3: TGTGCCAGCAGCATGCTTGGACAGGCCGAGCAGTACTTC. This gives the protein CASSMLGQAEQYF.

The V and J genes are TRBV7-8 and TRBJ2-5; tentatively, D is TRBD1 (5 bases). Germline CDR1 SGHVS, CDR2 FQNEAQ. The CDR3 has 15 residues. Trimming pared 6 bases from V and 1 base from J, leaving 15 bases between. CDR3 protein: CASRPDRLSQETQYF. CDR3 bases: TGTGCCAGCAGGCCCGACAGACTGAGCCAAGAGACCCAGTACTTC.

The CDR3 reads CASSSTHVETQYF. CDR3 sequence (DNA): TGTGCCAGCAGCTCGACACATGTGGAGACCCAGTACTTC. The chain has TRBV7-9 and TRBJ2-5; D is unresolved. V was clipped by 4 bases and J by 5 bases, with 11 bases between them. The CDR3 is 13 amino acids. CDR1 and CDR2 (germline): SEHNR, FQNEAQ (reference sequence). The full variable domain, in which reference TRBV7-9 and TRBJ2-5 provide the parts outside the CDR3, is DTGVSQNPRHKITKRGQNVTFRCDPISEHNRLYWYRQTLGQGPEFLTYFQNEAQLEKSRLLSDRFSAERPKGSFSTLEIQRTEQGDSAMYLCASSSTHVETQYFGPGTRLLVL.

V is TRBV29-1 and J is TRBJ1-2, with D tentatively TRBD1 (6 bases). The germline V gene has CDR1 SQVTM and CDR2 ANQGSEA. This CDR3 is built from 14 residues. Between the trimmed V and J ends, which lost 1 base and 5 bases, there was a span of 14 bases. For the CDR3, the DNA is TGCAGCGTTGAAGTCCGGGGGGGGCGTTATGGCTACACCTTC. Translated: CSVEVRGGRYGYTF.

The J gene is TRBJ1-3, the V gene TRBV5-1; possibly TRBD1 for D (6 bases). Germline values: CDR1 SGHRS, CDR2 YFSETQ. The V end was cut by 2 bases, the J end by 7 bases, with 7 bases between. The CDR3 covers 12 residues. CDR3 bases: TGCGCCAGCAGCTTTACAGGGAACACCATATATTTT. It translates to CASSFTGNTIYF.

This chain links TRBV25-1 with TRBJ1-3; no clear D. CDR1 and CDR2 from the germline V gene are MGHDK and SYGVNS. Trimming shortened V by 3 bases and J by 0 bases, and 18 bases separated the two germline ends. This CDR3 comprises 18 residues. The CDR3 DNA sequence: TGTGCCAGCAGTGACCGCGAGGGAGCCCTGCTCTCTGGAAACACCATATATTTT. Protein product: CASSDREGALLSGNTIYF.

This chain links TRBV11-2 with TRBJ1-6; unclear D gene. CDR3 length: 14 residues. V was pared by 1 base and J by 14 bases, with 15 bases between. Looked up from germline, CDR1 is SGHAT and CDR2 is FQNNGV. CDR3 bases: TGTGCCAGCAGCTTAGTACTGCAGAATCAGGCCCTCCACTTT. It specifies CASSLVLQNQALHF.

The chain joins TRBV28 to TRBJ1-1, with TRBD1 as a possible D gene (6 bases). The V end lost 3 bases, the J end lost 2 bases, and 10 bases lay between the germline ends. CDR3 length: 14 amino acids. CDR1 and CDR2 from the germline V gene are MDHEN and SYDVKM. The CDR3 DNA is TGTGCCAGCAGTTTTACCAGGGGTAACACTGAAGCTTTCTTT. This encodes CASSFTRGNTEAFF.

This clone was recorded once. As DNA, the CDR3 is TGCGCCAGCAGCTCTCAGACAGGGATTCTGAACACTGAAGCTTTCTTT. Its translation is CASSSQTGILNTEAFF. This chain joins TRBV5-1 and TRBJ1-1, with 7 bases that match TRBD1. Germline CDR1 SGHRS, CDR2 YFSETQ. After removal of 3 bases from V and 0 bases from J, the junction contained 8 bases not matched to a gene. The length of the CDR3 is 16 residues.

This clone was found once. V usage is TRBV20-1 and J usage is TRBJ2-7; TRBD1 might be the D (6 bases). CDR1 and CDR2 from the germline V gene are DFQATT and SNEGSKA (reference sequence). The length of the CDR3 is 12 residues. Trimming took off 3 bases at V and 3 bases at J, with 9 bases between the two ends. The CDR3 coding sequence is TGCAGTGCTAGTGAACAGGGCTACGAGCAGTACTTC. This codes for CSASEQGYEQYF.

The chain employs TRBV11-2 and TRBJ1-6; a possible D gene is TRBD1 (6 bases). V was cut by 8 bases and J by 6 bases, with 11 bases left in between. CDR1 SGHAT and CDR2 FQNNGV come from the germline V gene. The CDR3 loop spans 13 amino acids. The CDR3 protein is CASGQQINSPLHF. CDR3 coding DNA: TGTGCCAGCGGACAGCAGATTAATTCACCCCTCCACTTT.

The V and J genes are TRBV6-5 and TRBJ1-2, with D possibly being TRBD1 (6 bases). The CDR3 totals 13 residues. The ends were cut back, 6 bases at V and 7 bases at J, with 15 bases in the middle. CDR1 and CDR2 (germline): MNHEY, SVGAGI. The CDR3 DNA is TGTGCCAGCAGAGTGACAGGTTTTCGTGGCTACACCTTC. This codes for CASRVTGFRGYTF.

The chain is built from TRBV29-1 and TRBJ2-7; 12 bases match TRBD2. CDR1 is SQVTM and CDR2 is ANQGSEA in the germline V gene. The CDR3 has 14 amino acids. Trimming removed 6 bases from V and 7 bases from J; junction bases left unmatched: 10. The CDR3 DNA sequence: TGCAGCGTGGTACTAGCGGGGGGCTTTGGTGAGCAGTACTTC. This encodes CSVVLAGGFGEQYF.

The gene calls are TRBV6-5 and TRBJ1-2, with D perhaps matching TRBD1 (6 bases). The CDR3 is made up of 14 amino acids. V was shortened by 5 bases and J by 5 bases, with 15 bases between the two germline ends. CDR1 MNHEY and CDR2 SVGAGI come from the germline V gene. The CDR3 DNA sequence: TGTGCCAGCAGTAACGGTTACAGGGAGTATGGCTACACCTTC. Protein sequence: CASSNGYREYGYTF.

The J gene is TRBJ2-5, the V gene TRBV7-2; 8 nucleotides align to TRBD2. This CDR3 region has 15 residues. The V gene's germline CDR1 is SGHTA and CDR2 FQGNSA. The ends lost 4 bases at V and 4 bases at J; junction bases unmatched: 8. CDR3 nucleotides: TGTGCCAGCAGCTATGCTGGCAGCGGGGGAGAGACCCAGTACTTC. It codes for CASSYAGSGGETQYF.

J is TRBJ2-1 and V is TRBV19; 10 positions match TRBD2. After removal of 5 bases from V and 6 bases from J, the junction contained 7 bases not matched to a gene. CDR3 size: 15 residues. CDR1 is LNHDA, CDR2 SQIVND, per germline (reference sequence). CDR3: CASSRPIAGGNEQFF. In nucleotides, the CDR3 is TGTGCCAGTAGTCGCCCTATAGCGGGGGGCAATGAGCAGTTCTTC.

This clone appeared a single time. CDR3 DNA sequence: TGTGCCAGCAGCGTAGGACTAGCGGGGGCCTACAATGAGCAGTTCTTC. Translating it yields CASSVGLAGAYNEQFF. The chain combines TRBV9 with TRBJ2-1; 12 bases align to TRBD2. CDR3 size: 16 residues. From germline, CDR1 is SGDLS and CDR2 YYNGEE. V lost 0 bases and J lost 2; bases outside the gene matches: 0.

The chain is built from TRBV7-2 and TRBJ1-5, with 7 positions matching TRBD1. This CDR3 comprises 14 residues. V lost 5 bases to trimming and J lost 4 bases; unmatched junction nucleotides: 5. Germline CDR1 and CDR2: SGHTA and FQGNSA. The CDR3: CASSHRDRNQPQHF. CDR3 coding DNA: TGTGCCAGCAGCCACCGGGACAGAAATCAGCCCCAGCATTTT.

V is TRBV5-6 and J is TRBJ2-5; 8 nucleotides agree with TRBD2. V was pared by 4 bases and J by 5 bases, with 4 bases of the junction left unmatched. The CDR3 is 13 residues long. Germline loops: CDR1 SGHDT, CDR2 YYEEEE. The DNA for the CDR3 is TGTGCCAGCAGCCCAGCGGGGGAGGAGACCCAGTACTTC. It translates to CASSPAGEETQYF.

This clone showed up many times. J is TRBJ2-3 and V is TRBV6-5; 9 nucleotides line up with TRBD1. The CDR3 covers 14 residues. CDR1 is MNHEY, CDR2 SVGAGI, per germline. V was pared by 9 bases and J by 1 base, with 5 bases of the junction left unmatched. The CDR3 nucleotides are TGTGCCAGTAACCGGGACAGGGGCACAGATACGCAGTATTTT. This sequence encodes CASNRDRGTDTQYF.

This clone came up once. The V call is TRBV15, the J call TRBJ1-2; D remains ambiguous. This CDR3 comprises 12 residues. Germline V gives CDR1 LNHNV, CDR2 YYDKDF (reference sequence). V shed 5 bases and J shed 4 bases, with 8 bases lying between them. The CDR3 sequence is CATSQEGYGYTF. CDR3 sequence (DNA): TGTGCCACCAGCCAGGAGGGCTATGGCTACACCTTC.

The chain links TRBV6-5 to TRBJ2-3; 11 nucleotides agree with TRBD2. The CDR3 has 16 amino acids. CDR1 and CDR2 (germline): MNHEY, SVGAGI. The V gene end was trimmed by 4 bases and the J gene end by 0 bases; junction bases not matched to a gene: 3. The CDR3 reads CASSSLAGGSTDTQYF. Here the CDR3 DNA reads TGTGCCAGCAGTTCCTTAGCGGGGGGGAGCACAGATACGCAGTATTTT.

The table lists this clone with a count of one. The chain carries TRBV27 and TRBJ2-5; 7 positions match TRBD2. The CDR3 extends over 14 amino acids. The V gene end was trimmed by 1 base and the J gene end by 5 bases; junction bases not matched to a gene: 4. Per the germline V gene, CDR1 is MNHEY and CDR2 is SMNVEV (reference sequence). In nucleotides, the CDR3 is TGTGCCAGCAGTTTATGGGCGGGGGTGGAGACCCAGTACTTC. Translated, it gives CASSLWAGVETQYF.

This clone occurred a few times. This sequence joins TRBV18 and TRBJ1-2; D perhaps matches TRBD1 (6 bases). The CDR3 runs to 13 residues. CDR1 is KGHSH, CDR2 LQKENI, per germline. Trimming took 2 bases from V and 8 from J, leaving 12 bases between them. The CDR3 reads CASSPRPGEGYTF. The CDR3 DNA follows: TGTGCCAGCTCACCAAGGCCAGGGGAGGGCTACACCTTC. Variable domain in full (rest from reference TRBV18 and TRBJ1-2): NAGVMQNPRHLVRRRGQEARLRCSPMKGHSHVYWYRQLPEEGLKFMVYLQKENIIDESGMPKERFSAEFPKEGPSILRIQQVVRGDSAAYFCASSPRPGEGYTFGSGTRLTVV.